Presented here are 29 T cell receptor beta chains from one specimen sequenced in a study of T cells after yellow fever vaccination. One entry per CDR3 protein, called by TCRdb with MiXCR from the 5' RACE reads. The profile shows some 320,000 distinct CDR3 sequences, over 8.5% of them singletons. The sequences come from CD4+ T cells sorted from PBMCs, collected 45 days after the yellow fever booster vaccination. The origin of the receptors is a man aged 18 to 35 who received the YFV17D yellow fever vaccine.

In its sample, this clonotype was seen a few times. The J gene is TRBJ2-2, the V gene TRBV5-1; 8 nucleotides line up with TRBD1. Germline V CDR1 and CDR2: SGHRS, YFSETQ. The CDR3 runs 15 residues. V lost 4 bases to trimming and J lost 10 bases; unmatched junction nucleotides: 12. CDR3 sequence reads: CASSGSAGGVEELFF. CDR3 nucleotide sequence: TGCGCCAGCAGCGGGTCGGCAGGGGGCGTTGAGGAGCTGTTTTTT.

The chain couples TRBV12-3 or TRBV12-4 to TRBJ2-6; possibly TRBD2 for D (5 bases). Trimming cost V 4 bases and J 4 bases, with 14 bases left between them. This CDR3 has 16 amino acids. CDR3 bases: TGTGCCAGCAGTTCCCCCAGAACGGGAGGGGCCAACGTCCTGACTTTC. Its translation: CASSSPRTGGANVLTF.

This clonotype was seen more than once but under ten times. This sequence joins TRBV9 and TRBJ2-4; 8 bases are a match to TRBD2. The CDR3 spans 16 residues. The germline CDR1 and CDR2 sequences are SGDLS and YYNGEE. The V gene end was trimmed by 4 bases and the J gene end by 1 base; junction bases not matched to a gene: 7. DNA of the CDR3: TGTGCCAGCAGCCCACCCCCGGGGGGGGCCAAAAACATTCAGTACTTC. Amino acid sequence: CASSPPPGGAKNIQYF.

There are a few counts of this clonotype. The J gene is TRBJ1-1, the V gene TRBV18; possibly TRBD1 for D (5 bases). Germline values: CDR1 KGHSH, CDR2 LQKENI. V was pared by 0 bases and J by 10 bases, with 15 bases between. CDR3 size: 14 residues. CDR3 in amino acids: CASSPPYRNSAAFF. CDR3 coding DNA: TGTGCCAGCTCACCACCCTACAGGAACTCGGCAGCTTTCTTT. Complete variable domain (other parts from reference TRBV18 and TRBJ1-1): NAGVMQNPRHLVRRRGQEARLRCSPMKGHSHVYWYRQLPEEGLKFMVYLQKENIIDESGMPKERFSAEFPKEGPSILRIQQVVRGDSAAYFCASSPPYRNSAAFFGQGTRLTVV.

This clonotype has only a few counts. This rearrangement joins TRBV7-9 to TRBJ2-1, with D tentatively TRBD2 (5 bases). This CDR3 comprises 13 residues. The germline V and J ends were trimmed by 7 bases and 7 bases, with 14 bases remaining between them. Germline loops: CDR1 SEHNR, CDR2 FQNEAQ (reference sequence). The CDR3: CASTQREGNEQFF. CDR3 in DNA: TGTGCCAGCACCCAGAGGGAAGGGAATGAGCAGTTCTTC.

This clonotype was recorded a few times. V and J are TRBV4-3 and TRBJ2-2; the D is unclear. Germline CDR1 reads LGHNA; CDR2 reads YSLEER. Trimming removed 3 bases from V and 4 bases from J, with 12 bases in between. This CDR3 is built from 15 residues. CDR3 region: CASSQVLRSTGELFF. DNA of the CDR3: TGCGCCAGCAGCCAGGTACTCAGGAGCACCGGGGAGCTGTTTTTT.

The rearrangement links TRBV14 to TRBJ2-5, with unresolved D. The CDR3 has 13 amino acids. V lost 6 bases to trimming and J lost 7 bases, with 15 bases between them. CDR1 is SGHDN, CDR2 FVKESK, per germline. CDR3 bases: TGTGCCAGCAGTTCAGCCGCACAGATGACCCAGTACTTC. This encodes CASSSAAQMTQYF.

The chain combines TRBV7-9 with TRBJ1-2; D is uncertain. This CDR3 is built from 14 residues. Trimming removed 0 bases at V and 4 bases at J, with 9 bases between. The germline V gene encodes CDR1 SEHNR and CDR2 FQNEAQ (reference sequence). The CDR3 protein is CASSLALGAYGYTF. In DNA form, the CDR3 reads TGTGCCAGCAGCTTAGCGCTGGGTGCCTATGGCTACACCTTC. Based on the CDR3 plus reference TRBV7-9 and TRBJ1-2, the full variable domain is DTGVSQNPRHKITKRGQNVTFRCDPISEHNRLYWYRQTLGQGPEFLTYFQNEAQLEKSRLLSDRFSAERPKGSFSTLEIQRTEQGDSAMYLCASSLALGAYGYTFGSGTRLTVV.

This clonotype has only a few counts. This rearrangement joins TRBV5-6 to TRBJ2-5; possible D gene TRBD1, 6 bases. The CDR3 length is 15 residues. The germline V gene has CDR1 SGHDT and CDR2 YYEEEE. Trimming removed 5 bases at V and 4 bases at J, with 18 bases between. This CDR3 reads CASRKGVWSRETQYF. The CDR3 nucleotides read TGTGCCAGCAGAAAGGGGGTTTGGAGCCGAGAGACCCAGTACTTC.

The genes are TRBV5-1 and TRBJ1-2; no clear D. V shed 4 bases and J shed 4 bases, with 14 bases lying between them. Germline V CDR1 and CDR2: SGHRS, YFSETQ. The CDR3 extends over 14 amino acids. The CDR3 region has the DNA TGCGCCAGCAGCCCCATTGGGGTGGGCTATGGCTACACCTTC. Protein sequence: CASSPIGVGYGYTF.

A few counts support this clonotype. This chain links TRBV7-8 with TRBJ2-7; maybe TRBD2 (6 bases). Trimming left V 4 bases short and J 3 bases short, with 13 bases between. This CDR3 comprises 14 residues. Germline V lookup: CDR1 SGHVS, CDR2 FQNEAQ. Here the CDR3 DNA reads TGTGCCAGCAGCTACGGACGGAGGGACTACGAGCAGTACGTC. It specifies CASSYGRRDYEQYV.

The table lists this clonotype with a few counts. The CDR3 DNA follows: TGTGCCAGCAGCTTGGAGCAGGAAAAACTGTTTTTT. Translating it yields CASSLEQEKLFF. The chain has TRBV7-8 and TRBJ1-4, with D hard to call. V gave up 3 bases and J gave up 8 bases, with 7 bases separating them. Looked up from germline, CDR1 is SGHVS and CDR2 is FQNEAQ. The CDR3 is 12 residues long.

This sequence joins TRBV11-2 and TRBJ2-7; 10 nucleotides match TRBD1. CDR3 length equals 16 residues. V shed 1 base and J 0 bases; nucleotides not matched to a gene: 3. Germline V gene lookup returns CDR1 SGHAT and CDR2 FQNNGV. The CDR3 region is CASSLARDRGSYEQYF. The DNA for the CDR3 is TGTGCCAGCAGCTTAGCTCGGGACAGGGGCTCCTACGAGCAGTACTTC.

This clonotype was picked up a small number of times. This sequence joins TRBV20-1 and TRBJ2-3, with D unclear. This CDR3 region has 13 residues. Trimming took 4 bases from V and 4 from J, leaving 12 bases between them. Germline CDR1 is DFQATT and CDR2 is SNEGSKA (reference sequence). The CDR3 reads CSATRQTADTQYF. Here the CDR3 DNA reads TGCAGTGCTACGCGGCAGACTGCAGATACGCAGTATTTT.

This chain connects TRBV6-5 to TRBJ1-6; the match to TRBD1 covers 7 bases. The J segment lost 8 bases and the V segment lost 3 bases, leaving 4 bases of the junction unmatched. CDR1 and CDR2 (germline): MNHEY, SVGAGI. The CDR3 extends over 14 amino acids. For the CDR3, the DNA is TGTGCCAGCAGTTATACAGGGGCGGATTCACCCCTCCACTTT. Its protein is CASSYTGADSPLHF.

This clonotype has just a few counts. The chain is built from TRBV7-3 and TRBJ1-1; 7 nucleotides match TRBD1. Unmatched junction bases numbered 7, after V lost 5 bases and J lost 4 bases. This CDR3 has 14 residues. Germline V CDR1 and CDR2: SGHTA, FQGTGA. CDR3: CASSLGTASTEAFF. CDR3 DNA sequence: TGTGCCAGCAGCCTCGGGACAGCTAGCACTGAAGCTTTCTTT.

CDR3 protein: CASSYGQGPPETQYF. The CDR3 DNA reads as TGTGCCAGCAGTTACGGACAGGGGCCACCAGAGACCCAGTACTTC. The rearrangement uses TRBV6-6 and TRBJ2-5; 9 bases align to TRBD1. CDR3 size: 15 residues. V trimming: 2 bases; J trimming: 4 bases; junction bases outside the gene matches: 5. The V gene's germline CDR1 is MNHNY and CDR2 SVGAGI (reference sequence).

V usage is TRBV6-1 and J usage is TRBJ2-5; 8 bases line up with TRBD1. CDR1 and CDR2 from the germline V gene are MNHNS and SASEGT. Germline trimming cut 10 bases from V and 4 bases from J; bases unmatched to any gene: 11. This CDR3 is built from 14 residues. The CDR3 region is CATPSGGGGETQYF. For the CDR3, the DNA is TGTGCCACCCCGTCAGGGGGCGGAGGAGAGACCCAGTACTTC.

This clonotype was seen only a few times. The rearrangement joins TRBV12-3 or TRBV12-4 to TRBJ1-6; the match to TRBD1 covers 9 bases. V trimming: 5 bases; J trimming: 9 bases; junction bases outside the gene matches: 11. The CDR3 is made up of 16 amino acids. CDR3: CASSHYGQGNGSPLHF. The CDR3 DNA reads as TGTGCCAGCAGTCACTACGGACAGGGGAATGGTTCACCCCTCCACTTT.

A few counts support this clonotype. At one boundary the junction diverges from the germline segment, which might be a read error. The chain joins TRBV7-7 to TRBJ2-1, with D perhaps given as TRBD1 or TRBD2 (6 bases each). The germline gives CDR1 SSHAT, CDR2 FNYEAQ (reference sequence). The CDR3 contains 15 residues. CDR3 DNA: TGTGCTAGCAGCACCGGGGGCTCACCCTACAATGAGCAGTTCTTC. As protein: CASSTGGSPYNEQFF. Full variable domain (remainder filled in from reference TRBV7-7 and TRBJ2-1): GAGVSQSPRYKVTKRGQDVTLRCDPISSHATLYWYQQALGQGPEFLTYFNYEAQPDKSGLPSDRFSAERPEGSISTLTIQRTEQRDSAMYRCASSTGGSPYNEQFFGPGTRLTVL.

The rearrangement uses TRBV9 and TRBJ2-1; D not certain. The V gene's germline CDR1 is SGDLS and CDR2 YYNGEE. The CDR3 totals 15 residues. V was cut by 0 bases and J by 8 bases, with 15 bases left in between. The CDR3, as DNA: TGTGCCAGCAGCGTAGCTACCGTAGGAGTCTATGAGCAGTTCTTC. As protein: CASSVATVGVYEQFF.

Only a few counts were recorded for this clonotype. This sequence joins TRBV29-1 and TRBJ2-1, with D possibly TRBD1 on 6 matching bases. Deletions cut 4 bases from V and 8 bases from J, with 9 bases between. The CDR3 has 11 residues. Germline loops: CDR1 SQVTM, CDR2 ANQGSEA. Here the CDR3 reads CSVVGGDEQFF. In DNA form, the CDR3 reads TGCAGCGTTGTTGGGGGCGATGAGCAGTTCTTC.

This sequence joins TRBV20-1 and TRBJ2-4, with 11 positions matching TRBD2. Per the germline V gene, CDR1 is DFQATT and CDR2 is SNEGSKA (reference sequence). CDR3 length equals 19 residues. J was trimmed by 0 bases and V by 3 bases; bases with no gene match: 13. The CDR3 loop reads CSASAPASGGPLAKNIQYF. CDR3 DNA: TGCAGTGCTAGTGCCCCCGCTAGCGGGGGGCCGTTAGCCAAAAACATTCAGTACTTC.

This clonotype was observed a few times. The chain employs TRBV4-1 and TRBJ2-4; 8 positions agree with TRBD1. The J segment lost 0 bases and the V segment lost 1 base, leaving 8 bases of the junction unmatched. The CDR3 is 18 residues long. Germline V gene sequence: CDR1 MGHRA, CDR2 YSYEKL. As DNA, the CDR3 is TGCGCCAGCAGCCAAGGACAGGGGCGAGGGCTAGCCAAAAACATTCAGTACTTC. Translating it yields CASSQGQGRGLAKNIQYF.

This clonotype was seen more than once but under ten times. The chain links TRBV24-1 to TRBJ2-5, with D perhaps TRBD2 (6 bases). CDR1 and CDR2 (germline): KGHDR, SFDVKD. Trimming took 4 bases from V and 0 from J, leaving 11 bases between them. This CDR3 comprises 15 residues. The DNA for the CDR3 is TGTGCCACCAGTGAGGCGGGGCCGTACCAAGAGACCCAGTACTTC. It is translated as CATSEAGPYQETQYF.

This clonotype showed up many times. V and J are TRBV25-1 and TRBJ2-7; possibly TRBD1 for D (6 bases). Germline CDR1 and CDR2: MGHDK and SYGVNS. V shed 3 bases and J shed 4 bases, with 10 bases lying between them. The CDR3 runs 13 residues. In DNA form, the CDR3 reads TGTGCCAGCAGTGATAGGGGGATTTACGAGCAGTACTTC. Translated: CASSDRGIYEQYF.

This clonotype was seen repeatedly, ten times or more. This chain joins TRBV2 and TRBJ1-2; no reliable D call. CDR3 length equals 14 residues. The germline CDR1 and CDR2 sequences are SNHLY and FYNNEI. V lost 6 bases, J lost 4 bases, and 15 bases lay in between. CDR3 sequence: CASSLSGVPYGYTF. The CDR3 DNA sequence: TGTGCCAGCAGCTTATCGGGAGTTCCCTATGGCTACACCTTC.

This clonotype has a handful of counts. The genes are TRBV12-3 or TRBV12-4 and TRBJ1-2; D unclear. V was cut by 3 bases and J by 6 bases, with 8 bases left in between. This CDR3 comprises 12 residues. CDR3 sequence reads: CASSFFRDGYTF. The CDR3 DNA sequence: TGTGCCAGCAGTTTTTTTAGGGATGGCTACACCTTC.

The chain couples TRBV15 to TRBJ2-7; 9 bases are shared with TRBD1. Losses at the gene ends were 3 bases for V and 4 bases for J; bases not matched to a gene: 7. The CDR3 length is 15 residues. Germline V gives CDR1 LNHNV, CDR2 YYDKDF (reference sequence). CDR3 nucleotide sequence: TGTGCCACCAGCAGTGGAGGGACAGGGTTTTACGAGCAGTACGTC. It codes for CATSSGGTGFYEQYV.